The T cell receptor (beta chain) under discussion was sequenced for a study of spatial heterogeneity in lung cancer. Study information: There were, on average, more than 8.5 raw-read appearances for each unique TCR and UMI combination.

Details on this clonotype: Its cognate antigen is unknown.

Overall study findings and caveats: Ubiquitous expanded tumor TCRs were observed in blood more at resection than follow-up.

The CDR3 spans 14 residues. The V segment lost 6 bases and the J segment 12 bases; nucleotides outside the gene matches: 10. Per the germline V gene, CDR1 is MNHEY and CDR2 is SMNVEV (reference sequence). Specified time point: sample taken at primary tumor resection. In each case, whole RNA from tumor, nontumor lung or frozen PBMC was sequenced unsorted. TCR cDNA molecules each carried a unique molecular identifier. A single record per CDR3 protein comes from TCRdb applying MiXCR to the 5' RACE reads. Altogether fewer than 40,000 distinct CDR3 sequences are present, around 7.2% being singletons, with the ten largest covering approximately 30%.

This sequence joins TRBV27 and TRBJ2-1; 11 bases are shared with TRBD2. Here the sequenced sample was PBMCs, taken at surgery. This clonotype was sampled from a male donor with early-stage non-small cell lung cancer. CDR3 loop: CASRTSGGPARQFF. The CDR3 region has the DNA TGTGCCAGCAGAACTAGCGGGGGCCCTGCGCGGCAGTTCTTC.